This T cell receptor beta chain originates from a study of CD8 T cells in Susac syndrome (dated by TCRdb to the late 2010s). As for the study more broadly: The study used repertoire sequencing to test whether antigen drove CD8+ T cell activation and differentiation in Susac syndrome.

High-throughput TCR beta sequencing profiled peripheral blood CD8+ and CD4+ T cells from healthy donors, Susac syndrome patients and multiple sclerosis patients. Healthy donors were age- and sex-matched controls. Bulk CD8+ and CD4+ T cells were purified by magnetic negative isolation, while CD8+ TEMRA cells were enriched using FACS. Blood was drawn into EDTA tubes, processed within 24 hours, and PBMCs were isolated by density gradient centrifugation. PBMCs intended for TCR sequencing were cryopreserved in liquid nitrogen and were subsequently thawed in a 37 degrees C water bath. The sorted or isolated CD4+, CD8+ and CD8+ TEMRA cells had a purity of 90% or higher. CDR3 length: 17 amino acids, cysteine to phenylalanine. CDR3 DNA only is kept here, 51 bases in frame from base 1. RNA was extracted using the RNeasy kit, and about 0.45 to 1 ug of the RNA was reverse transcribed with random hexamers. The immunoSEQ multiplex PCR assay, which covers 54 Vbeta and 13 Jbeta segments, was used to amplify TCR beta CDR3 regions. PCR amplification bias was corrected by using a synthetic template baseline for primer optimization and computational correction. The authors' analysis ran thus. Reads were assigned to V, D and J genes according to IMGT and analyzed in immunoSEQ Analyzer, with only productive sequences retained. Clonality was calculated as one minus the Shannon entropy normalized by log2 of the number of productive unique sequences. For each patient and control, public and private clones were evaluated within the 100 most prevalent clones. A clone was defined as Susac-specific if it was absent from the healthy and MS cohorts, from roughly 1,000 published viral clones and from other ImmuneACCESS disease sequences. In TCRdb, the public reads were trimmed at Q25 with fastp and aligned with MiXCR, with productive beta chains retained. Rows with one shared CDR3 protein collapse into an entry with the most common genes and DNA. TCRdb's processing, not the authors' own work, is the source of the V and J calls. The sample table holds roughly 130,000 distinct CDR3 sequences, of which 90% to 95% were seen once. The ten largest clones represent more than 0.095% of the sample.

Overall study results and their limits: The TCR sequencing and HLA analysis was acknowledged to have included a relatively small number of individuals.

A note on this clonotype: Its antigen has not been determined. Qualities for individual bases were not recorded, and no much larger clone is one base off.

The rearrangement joined TRBV12-2 to TRBJ2-7; the D call TRBD2 from the table was never checked on the DNA. TRBV12-2 is labeled a pseudogene. This clonotype originated in a human donor in good health. The sequenced sample consisted of CD4+ T cells from PBMCs. The sequenced DNA: TGTGCAAGTCGCTCCCCATACCCGGGACTAGTGTTCTCCGAGCAGTACTTC. Its coded protein is CASRSPYPGLVFSEQYF.